The entry below gives a single T cell receptor beta chain sequence along with its context. The antigen remains unidentified. This entry is derived from a study of CD8+ T cells in alopecia areata. About the research overall: Treatment of the treated patients consisted of oral tofacitinib, 5 to 10 mg twice daily. Study observations and caveats: Persistence of many expanded lesional clones was seen in scalp and blood during tofacitinib.

The V gene lost 5 bases and the J gene lost 1 base, with 11 bases spanning the gap. The CDR3 is made up of 14 amino acids. CDR1 SGHVS and CDR2 FQNEAQ come from the germline V gene. Once RNA had been extracted, it was reverse transcribed into cDNA to act as the sequencing template. Produced via immunoSEQ multiplex PCR; TCRdb's table is partial and in-frame only. The sample lists 200,000 to 250,000 clones, 55% to 70% occurring once. Treatment in this sample: oral pan-JAK inhibitor, 5-10 mg twice daily. Source: CD4+ T cells sorted from blood, taken at week 4, from a patient treated with tofacitinib. The TCR originated in a human donor with alopecia areata. This chain uses TRBV7-8 with TRBJ1-1; a possible D gene is TRBD1 (5 bases). Written as DNA, the CDR3 is TGTGCCAGCAGCACCAGGGAAGCGAACACTGAAGCTTTCTTT. Translated: CASSTREANTEAFF. Using reference TRBV7-8 and TRBJ1-1 for the parts outside the CDR3, the full variable domain is GAGVSQSPRYKVAKRGQDVALRCDPISGHVSLFWYQQALGQGPEFLTYFQNEAQLDKSGLPSDRFFAERPEGSVSTLKIQRTQQEDSAVYLCASSTREANTEAFFGQGTRLTVV.